This T cell receptor (beta chain) was retrieved from a study of cytomegalovirus exposure and HLA in healthy donors. Study-wide findings and caveats: Cytomegalovirus-associated TCR beta chains were listed, numbering some 150. HLA alleles showed associations with some 15,000 TCR beta sequences in a later analysis, at a 0.05 false discovery rate.

V gave up 5 bases and J gave up 3 bases; unmatched junction bases: 13. The germline CDR1 and CDR2 sequences are SGHAT and FQNNGV. The CDR3 contains 18 residues. Concerning this clone itself: Antigen unknown.

The PCR contained 60 Vbeta and 13 Jbeta primers. Sequenced by immunoSEQ multiplex PCR; TCRdb stores in-frame clones only, minus some. Among 200,000 to 250,000 clones listed, 82% were seen once. Sequencing used PBMCs. The receptor was derived from a woman between 40 and 50 years old in good health and CMV-seronegative. The V gene is TRBV11-2, the J gene TRBJ2-1, with 10 bases aligning to TRBD2. The CDR3 DNA follows: TGTGCCAGCAGCACAGGGCCTAGCGGGGGTAAGGTCTACAATGAGCAGTTCTTC. Protein sequence: CASSTGPSGGKVYNEQFF.